Listed below are T cell receptor beta chains from one sample, sequenced in a study of shared clonotypes between healthy human individuals. Only in-frame clones appear in the TCRdb table, and some are missing; sequencing was by immunoSEQ multiplex PCR. The sample shows millions of clones, just over 90% of them seen only once. The sequenced sample consisted of naive CD4+ T cells from PBMCs. The receptors were gathered from a man aged 18 to 30 in good health. Some clones in this sample may be carry-over from other donors' samples. Each CDR3 is given with its conserved first and last residue. The D gene is left open where the match is weak. Expanded clones are given a class, and other clones once, few, many or no size at all.

TRBV2	TRBD1	14	NA	TRBJ1-5	CASNTGERNQPQHF	TGTGCCAGCAACACAGGGGAGCGCAATCAGCCCCAGCATTTT
TRBV5-1	TRBD2	14	NA	TRBJ2-5	CASSLVASGETQYF	TGCGCCAGCAGCTTGGTAGCTAGCGGGGAGACCCAGTACTTC
TRBV7-3	NA	13	NA	TRBJ2-4	CASSFSIKNIQYF	TGTGCCAGCAGCTTCTCGATCAAAAACATTCAGTACTTC
TRBV7-7	TRBD2	15	NA	TRBJ2-5	CASSPLAGGGETQYF	TGTGCCAGCAGCCCGCTCGCGGGAGGCGGGGAGACCCAGTACTTC
TRBV6-6	NA	14	NA	TRBJ1-1	CASSYSQQNTEAFF	TGTGCCAGCAGTTACTCACAGCAGAACACTGAAGCTTTCTTT
TRBV19	TRBD2	16	once	TRBJ2-1	CASGRTSGQGRNEQFF	TGTGCCAGTGGAAGGACTAGCGGGCAGGGGAGGAATGAGCAGTTCTTC
TRBV7-2	NA	14	NA	TRBJ2-7	CASSAPGSGFEQYF	TGTGCCAGCAGCGCCCCAGGGTCGGGGTTCGAGCAGTACTTC
TRBV5-1	NA	14	NA	TRBJ2-7	CASSLERTPYEQYF	TGCGCCAGCAGCTTGGAGAGGACTCCCTACGAGCAGTACTTC
TRBV11-2	NA	16	NA	TRBJ2-7	CASSRNQRTETYEQYF	TGTGCCAGCAGCCGTAACCAAAGGACCGAGACCTACGAGCAGTACTTC
TRBV7-2	NA	13	NA	TRBJ2-7	CASSLGRTYEQYF	TGTGCCAGCAGCTTGGGCCGTACCTACGAGCAGTACTTC
TRBV29-1	TRBD1	15	NA	TRBJ2-4	CSVEWEQGVENIQYF	TGCAGCGTTGAGTGGGAACAGGGGGTCGAAAACATTCAGTACTTC
TRBV19	TRBD1	16	NA	TRBJ2-5	CASSTGQGPLLLTQYF	TGTGCCAGTAGTACGGGACAGGGGCCTCTCCTTTTGACCCAGTACTTC
TRBV5-1	TRBD2	17	NA	TRBJ2-7	CASSLHSATSGAYEQYF	TGCGCCAGCAGCTTACACAGCGCGACTAGCGGGGCCTACGAGCAGTACTTC
TRBV29-1	NA	15	NA	TRBJ2-7	CSVEILETSTYEQYF	TGCAGCGTTGAAATACTTGAAACCTCCACCTACGAGCAGTACTTC
TRBV5-1	NA	14	NA	TRBJ2-3	CASSLLGPTDTQYF	TGCGCCAGCAGCTTGTTGGGCCCCACGGATACGCAGTATTTT
TRBV28	NA	14	NA	TRBJ2-7	CASIDVRSSYEQYF	TGTGCCAGCATAGACGTCCGGAGCTCCTACGAGCAGTACTTC
TRBV25-1	NA	15	few	TRBJ2-2	CASRGQGSHTGELFF	TGTGCCAGCAGGGGTCAGGGCAGCCACACCGGGGAGCTGTTTTTT
TRBV4-1	NA	14	NA	TRBJ1-2	CASSRPPQGDGYTF	TGCGCCAGCAGCCGTCCTCCCCAGGGAGATGGCTACACCTTC
TRBV5-1	NA	20	NA	TRBJ2-5	CASSLGVVATSNKYQETQYF	TGCGCCAGCAGCTTGGGGGTGGTAGCGACCAGTAACAAGTACCAAGAGACCCAGTACTTC
TRBV5-1	NA	15	once	TRBJ2-3	CASSWGAENTDTQYF	TGCGCCAGCAGCTGGGGGGCGGAAAACACAGATACGCAGTATTTT
TRBV2	NA	12	few	TRBJ2-5	CASRDDQETQYF	TGTGCCAGCAGAGACGACCAAGAGACCCAGTACTTC
TRBV5-1	NA	13	NA	TRBJ1-1	CASSRTVNTEAFF	TGCGCCAGCAGCCGGACAGTGAACACTGAAGCTTTCTTT
TRBV7-9	NA	13	once	TRBJ1-1	CASSFGADTEAFF	TGTGCCAGCAGCTTCGGGGCGGACACTGAAGCTTTCTTT
TRBV4-1	NA	16	NA	TRBJ1-2	CASSQAPSAGNYGYTF	TGCGCCAGCAGCCAAGCCCCCTCCGCAGGGAACTATGGCTACACCTTC
TRBV10-2	NA	15	once	TRBJ2-1	CASSESRPLTYEQFF	TGCGCCAGCAGTGAGTCGAGGCCTCTTACGTATGAGCAGTTCTTC
TRBV25-1	TRBD1	17	NA	TRBJ2-6	CASSAGTGRSGANVLTF	TGTGCCAGCAGTGCGGGGACAGGCCGCTCTGGGGCCAACGTCCTGACTTTC
TRBV5-5	NA	16	NA	TRBJ2-7	CASNTLAGTGSYEQYF	TGTGCCAGCAACACCTTAGCGGGGACAGGGTCCTACGAGCAGTACTTC
TRBV30	TRBD1	15	NA	TRBJ1-6	CAWSVREGASPPLHF	TGTGCCTGGAGTGTACGGGAGGGGGCGAGTCCACCCCTCCACTTT
TRBV30	NA	15	NA	TRBJ1-5	CAWRRQGGRNQPQHF	TGTGCCTGGAGACGCCAGGGCGGAAGGAATCAGCCCCAGCATTTT
TRBV10-3	TRBD1	12	NA	TRBJ1-2	CAIKGTGEGYTF	TGTGCCATCAAAGGGACAGGGGAAGGCTACACCTTC
TRBV5-1	TRBD1	14	NA	TRBJ2-1	CASSTQGLYNEQFF	TGCGCCAGCAGCACACAGGGGCTTTACAATGAGCAGTTCTTC
TRBV6-5	NA	15	NA	TRBJ2-3	CASSYRAGTTDTQYF	TGTGCCAGCAGTTACAGGGCGGGAACCACAGATACGCAGTATTTT
TRBV28	TRBD1	16	NA	TRBJ1-1	CASSPPGQGRNTEAFF	TGTGCCAGCAGTCCTCCTGGACAGGGCAGGAACACTGAAGCTTTCTTT
TRBV7-2	TRBD1	14	NA	TRBJ2-5	CASSSDRGAETQYF	TGTGCCAGCAGCAGCGACAGGGGCGCGGAGACCCAGTACTTC
TRBV9	TRBD2	16	NA	TRBJ2-7	CASSARLTSRTNEQYF	TGTGCCAGCAGCGCCAGACTGACTAGCCGGACGAACGAGCAGTACTTC
TRBV5-1	NA	14	NA	TRBJ2-1	CASSLTDSYNEQFF	TGCGCCAGCAGCTTAACTGACTCCTACAATGAGCAGTTCTTC
TRBV9	NA	14	once	TRBJ2-1	CASSGTDYSNEQFF	TGTGCCAGCAGCGGGACGGACTACAGCAATGAGCAGTTCTTC
TRBV9	NA	15	NA	TRBJ1-3	CASSVGGITGNTIYF	TGTGCCAGCAGCGTCGGCGGTATTACTGGAAACACCATATATTTT
TRBV28	TRBD2	16	NA	TRBJ2-7	CASSLGGGGRAYEQYF	TGTGCCAGCAGTTTAGGTGGAGGCGGGAGGGCCTACGAGCAGTACTTC
TRBV18	TRBD1	14	NA	TRBJ2-5	CASSHRGLGETQYF	TGTGCCAGCTCACACAGGGGTCTGGGGGAGACCCAGTACTTC
TRBV5-4	NA	12	NA	TRBJ2-1	CASSLAGPMKLF	TGTGCCAGCAGCTTGGCAGGCCCCATGAAGCTCTTC
TRBV6-5	NA	15	NA	TRBJ1-2	CASRTGLTPNYGYTF	TGTGCCAGCAGGACAGGTCTTACACCTAACTATGGCTACACCTTC
TRBV29-1	NA	11	NA	TRBJ1-2	CSVPSQDGYTF	TGCAGCGTCCCCTCACAGGACGGCTACACCTTC
TRBV5-1	TRBD1	14	NA	TRBJ1-1	CASSIGTGGTEAFF	TGCGCCAGCAGCATAGGGACAGGGGGCACTGAAGCTTTCTTT
TRBV6-6	NA	12	NA	TRBJ1-1	CASSPRRAEAFF	TGTGCCAGCAGCCCTCGGCGGGCTGAAGCTTTCTTT
TRBV7-2	NA	13	NA	TRBJ2-5	CASSFSTQETQYF	TGTGCCAGCAGCTTCTCCACACAAGAGACCCAGTACTTC
TRBV4-2	TRBD1	15	NA	TRBJ2-5	CASSTKTGGQETQYF	TGTGCCAGCAGCACGAAGACAGGGGGCCAAGAGACCCAGTACTTC
TRBV6-6	NA	14	NA	TRBJ1-1	CASSYALGATEAFF	TGTGCCAGCAGTTACGCGCTTGGGGCGACTGAAGCTTTCTTT
TRBV7-8	NA	16	NA	TRBJ1-1	CASSPGSLNMSTEAFF	TGTGCCAGCAGCCCAGGGAGCCTCAACATGAGCACTGAAGCTTTCTTT
TRBV5-1	TRBD1	15	once	TRBJ2-5	CASSKYGQGGETQYF	TGCGCCAGCAGCAAATACGGACAGGGGGGAGAGACCCAGTACTTC
TRBV27	NA	14	NA	TRBJ1-5	CASSFHGANQPQHF	TGTGCCAGCAGTTTTCACGGGGCCAATCAGCCCCAGCATTTT
TRBV28	NA	15	NA	TRBJ2-6	CASSLGITGANVLTF	TGTGCCAGCAGTTTAGGGATCACTGGGGCCAACGTCCTGACTTTC
TRBV10-3	TRBD2	17	once	TRBJ2-2	CAISVNSQRGWTGELFF	TGTGCCATCAGTGTAAACTCTCAGCGGGGTTGGACCGGGGAGCTGTTTTTT
TRBV21-1	NA	19	NA	TRBJ2-2	CASSLEGTGGPLSTGELFF	TGTGCCAGCAGCTTGGAGGGGACAGGGGGTCCCCTCTCCACCGGGGAGCTGTTTTTT
TRBV5-1	NA	14	NA	TRBJ2-3	CASSLGSEGDTQYF	TGCGCCAGCAGCTTGGGGTCTGAAGGTGATACGCAGTATTTT
TRBV7-6	TRBD1	16	NA	TRBJ1-4	CASSLRQGNGAEKLFF	TGTGCCAGCAGCCTAAGACAGGGAAATGGGGCGGAAAAACTGTTTTTT
TRBV7-6	NA	12	NA	TRBJ2-1	CASSGAGDEQFF	TGTGCCAGCAGCGGGGCCGGGGATGAGCAGTTCTTC
TRBV6-6	NA	12	NA	TRBJ2-7	CASRDTFNEQYF	TGTGCCAGCAGGGATACTTTTAACGAGCAGTACTTC
TRBV9	TRBD1	13	NA	TRBJ1-1	CASSAGTETEAFF	TGTGCCAGCAGCGCCGGGACAGAAACTGAAGCTTTCTTT
TRBV5-1	NA	17	NA	TRBJ2-2	CASSLPSSGSNTGELFF	TGCGCCAGCAGCTTGCCTAGTAGCGGATCTAACACCGGGGAGCTGTTTTTT